This is a list of T cell receptor beta chains from one sample in a study of control samples from healthy donors and cancer patients. The assay was immunoSEQ multiplex PCR, and TCRdb's table has in-frame clones only and misses some. The sample holds about 180,000 clones, approximately 94% seen once. Sequenced input: blood. These receptors were obtained from a man aged 30-40 years in good health. CDR3s include the opening cysteine and the closing phenylalanine or tryptophan. Fields, in order: D gene, V gene, J gene, clone size, CDR3 DNA, CDR3 protein. D genes are given only for firm matches. Rows give clone size only sometimes, using once, few, many, or a class for an expanded clone.

.	TRBV28	TRBJ1-4	once	TGTGCCAGCAATTCCTTAAGTGCAACTAATGAAAAACTGTTTTTT	CASNSLSATNEKLFF
.	TRBV27	TRBJ1-2	.	TGTGCCAGCAGTTTATCGTGGGGGGGTGGCTACACCTTC	CASSLSWGGGYTF
TRBD2	TRBV11-2	TRBJ2-1	.	TGTGCCAGCACCTATCTGTTAGCGGGAGGGCCTACTGAGCAGTTCTTC	CASTYLLAGGPTEQFF
.	TRBV13	TRBJ1-6	once	TGTGCCAGCAGCCCGGACGGCAGCCATAATTCACCCCTCCACTTT	CASSPDGSHNSPLHF
TRBD2	TRBV7-2	TRBJ2-3	few	TGTGCCAGCAGCTTAGACCGGGGGGGCCACGATACGCAGTATTTT	CASSLDRGGHDTQYF
TRBD2	TRBV10-3	TRBJ2-1	.	TGTGCCATCAGTGACGGGAGGGGCCCGTACAATGAGCAGTTCTTC	CAISDGRGPYNEQFF
.	TRBV19	TRBJ1-5	.	TGTGCCAGTAGGGGGGGTTGGGGCAATCAGCCCCAGCATTTT	CASRGGWGNQPQHF
TRBD1	TRBV27	TRBJ2-7	.	TGTGCCAGCACCCCAGGGAACAGGGGACCCTACGAGCAGTACTTC	CASTPGNRGPYEQYF
.	TRBV6-5	TRBJ2-4	.	TGTGCCAGCAGGGGGGAGGCCCTAGCCAAAAACATTCAGTACTTC	CASRGEALAKNIQYF
.	TRBV27	TRBJ1-5	.	TGTGCCAGCAGTTTAGACGGGGGCAATCAGCCCCAGCATTTT	CASSLDGGNQPQHF
.	TRBV19	TRBJ1-2	.	TGTGCCAGTAGTAGAGGGGATGGCTACACCTTC	CASSRGDGYTF
.	TRBV19	TRBJ2-7	.	TGTGCCAGTAGTATCGGGGCAGGGGGGGGCTACGAGCAGTACTTC	CASSIGAGGGYEQYF
.	TRBV4-1	TRBJ1-4	.	TGCGCCAGCAGCCAAGGAAGGGGCATAGGTGGCGAAAAACTGTTTTTT	CASSQGRGIGGEKLFF
TRBD1	TRBV6-2/TRBV6-3	TRBJ2-1	.	TGTGCCAGCAGTTACTCCCCGGGACAGATAGGGAATGAGCAGTTCTTC	CASSYSPGQIGNEQFF
.	TRBV12-3/TRBV12-4	TRBJ1-1	.	TGTGCCAGCAGTTGGCAGGGAGCCACTGAAGCTTTCTTT	CASSWQGATEAFF
TRBD2	TRBV7-2	TRBJ2-5	.	TGTGCCAGCAGCTCCGCGGGAGCAAAAGAGACCCAGTACTTC	CASSSAGAKETQYF
TRBD1	TRBV19	TRBJ1-1	.	TGTGCCAGTAGTATGGGGGACAGGGCGAACACTGAAGCTTTCTTT	CASSMGDRANTEAFF
.	TRBV19	TRBJ1-1	.	TGTGCCAGTAGTACCCGGGACACTGAAGCTTTCTTT	CASSTRDTEAFF
.	TRBV4-1	TRBJ2-5	.	TGCGCCAGCAGCCAAGCTGAAGTTAGGGGGGCCCAGTACTTC	CASSQAEVRGAQYF
TRBD1	TRBV10-3	TRBJ1-1	.	TGTGCCATCAGACCTGGGACAGGGATGAACACTGAAGCTTTCTTT	CAIRPGTGMNTEAFF
.	TRBV5-4	TRBJ1-1	.	TGTGCCAGCAGCGCAACGGGGAGGGCGAACACTGAAGCTTTCTTT	CASSATGRANTEAFF
TRBD2	TRBV6-5	TRBJ2-7	.	TGTGCCAGCAGTTGGGCGGGAGGGGACTACGAGCAGTACTTC	CASSWAGGDYEQYF
TRBD1	TRBV9	TRBJ1-3	.	TGTGCCAGCAGCGTAGCTTTGGGACAGGGATCTGGAAACACCATATATTTT	CASSVALGQGSGNTIYF
.	TRBV30	TRBJ2-5	.	TGTGCCTGGAGTGTACGTGGGGGGCGTGAGACCCAGTACTTC	CAWSVRGGRETQYF
.	TRBV5-8	TRBJ2-7	.	TGTGCCAGCAGCCTGGGCTACGAGCAGTACTTC	CASSLGYEQYF
.	TRBV19	TRBJ1-5	.	TGTGCCAGTAGTGTTTCGACAGGATCCAATCAGCCCCAGCATTTT	CASSVSTGSNQPQHF
.	TRBV5-1	TRBJ1-1	.	TGCGCCAGCAGCTTACAGGGCCCCACTGAAGCTTTCTTT	CASSLQGPTEAFF
TRBD1	TRBV9	TRBJ1-6	.	TGTGCCAGCAGCGGTGGGGACAGCTCCTATAATTCACCCCTCCACTTT	CASSGGDSSYNSPLHF
.	TRBV25-1	TRBJ2-1	.	TGTGCCAGCAGTGATTCCGGGGCCTACAATGAGCAGTTCTTC	CASSDSGAYNEQFF
.	TRBV7-8	TRBJ1-4	.	TGTGCCAGCAGCTTAGTACGGGGGTTCGGTGAAAAACTGTTTTTT	CASSLVRGFGEKLFF
.	TRBV14	TRBJ1-3	.	TGTGCCAGCAGCCCCCGGACAGCACTTGGAAACACCATATATTTT	CASSPRTALGNTIYF